This passage covers 3 T cell receptor beta chains from one sample sequenced in a study of cytomegalovirus exposure and HLA in healthy donors (dated by TCRdb to 2016 to 2017). The library was generated by the immunoSEQ multiplex PCR assay. For the multiplex PCR, a mixture combining 60 forward primers for TCR Vbeta segments and 13 reverse primers for TCR Jbeta segments was used. The source is immuneACCESS, and TCRdb retained only in-frame sequences with V and J called. Part of the clones is not carried over; for the studies checked, unresolved V genes explain less than half of this, and the remainder is unexplained. Across this sample there are tens of thousands of clones, with more than 75% seen only once. About 14% of the sample rests with the top ten. The sample taken for sequencing was PBMCs. The origin of the receptors is a woman in her thirties or forties in good health and CMV-seropositive.

V is TRBV28 and J is TRBJ1-1, with D tentatively TRBD1 (6 bases). The V and J ends lost 4 bases and 3 bases respectively, with 12 bases between them. The CDR3 runs 14 residues. The germline V gene encodes CDR1 MDHEN and CDR2 SYDVKM. The CDR3 reads CASSSAGGHTEAFF. In nucleotides, the CDR3 is TGTGCCAGCAGTTCCGCCGGGGGGCACACTGAAGCTTTCTTT. The full variable domain, with the rest looked up from reference TRBV28 and TRBJ1-1, is DVKVTQSSRYLVKRTGEKVFLECVQDMDHENMFWYRQDPGLGLRLIYFSYDVKMKEKGDIPEGYSVSREKKERFSLILESASTNQTSMYLCASSSAGGHTEAFFGQGTRLTVV.

This chain links TRBV29-1 with TRBJ2-7; D is perhaps TRBD2 (6 bases). The germline gives CDR1 SQVTM, CDR2 ANQGSEA. The V and J ends lost 7 bases and 0 bases respectively, with 16 bases between them. The CDR3 sequence is 14 residues long. The DNA for the CDR3 is TGCAGCGCTGGGGAATCGGGACTCTCCTACGAGCAGTACTTC. Protein product: CSAGESGLSYEQYF.

In this sample, this clone turned up a few times. V is TRBV7-9 and J is TRBJ2-1; 8 bases map to TRBD1. The length of the CDR3 is 16 residues. V trimming: 3 bases; J trimming: 2 bases; junction bases outside the gene matches: 6. Per the germline V gene, CDR1 is SEHNR and CDR2 is FQNEAQ (reference sequence). The CDR3 DNA reads TGTGCCAGCAGCTTGTCCGGGACAGGACCCTACAATGAGCAGTTCTTC. Translation: CASSLSGTGPYNEQFF.